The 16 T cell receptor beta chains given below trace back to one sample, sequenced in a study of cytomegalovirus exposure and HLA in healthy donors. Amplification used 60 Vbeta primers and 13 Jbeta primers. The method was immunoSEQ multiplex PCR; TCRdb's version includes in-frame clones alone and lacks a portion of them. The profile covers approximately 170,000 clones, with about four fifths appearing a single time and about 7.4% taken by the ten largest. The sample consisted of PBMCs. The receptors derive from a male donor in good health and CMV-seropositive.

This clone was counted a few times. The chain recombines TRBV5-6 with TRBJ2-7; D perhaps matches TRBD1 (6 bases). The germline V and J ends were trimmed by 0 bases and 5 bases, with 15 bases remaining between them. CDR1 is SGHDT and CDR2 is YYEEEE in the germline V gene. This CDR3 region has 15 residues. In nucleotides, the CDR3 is TGTGCCAGCAGCTTGGATCCCCAGGGGTTCAACGAGCAGTACTTC. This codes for CASSLDPQGFNEQYF.

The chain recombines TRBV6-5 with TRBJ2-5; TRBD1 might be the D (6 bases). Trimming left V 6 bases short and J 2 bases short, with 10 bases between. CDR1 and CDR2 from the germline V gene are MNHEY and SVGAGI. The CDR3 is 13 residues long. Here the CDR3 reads CASSHREQETQYF. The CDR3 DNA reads TGTGCCAGCAGCCACAGGGAACAAGAGACCCAGTACTTC.

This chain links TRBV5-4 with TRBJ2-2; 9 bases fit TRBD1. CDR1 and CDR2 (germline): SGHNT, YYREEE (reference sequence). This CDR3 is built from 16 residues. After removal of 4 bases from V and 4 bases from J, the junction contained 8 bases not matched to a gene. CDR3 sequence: CASSPGTGRSTGELFF. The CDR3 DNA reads TGTGCCAGCAGCCCTGGGACAGGGAGGTCCACCGGGGAGCTGTTTTTT.

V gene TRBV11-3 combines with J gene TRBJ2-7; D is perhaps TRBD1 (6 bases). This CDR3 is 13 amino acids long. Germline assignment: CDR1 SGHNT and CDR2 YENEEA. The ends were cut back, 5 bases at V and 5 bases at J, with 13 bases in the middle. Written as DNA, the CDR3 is TGTGCCAGCAGCCCTACCAGGGGCCACGAGCAGTACTTC. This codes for CASSPTRGHEQYF.

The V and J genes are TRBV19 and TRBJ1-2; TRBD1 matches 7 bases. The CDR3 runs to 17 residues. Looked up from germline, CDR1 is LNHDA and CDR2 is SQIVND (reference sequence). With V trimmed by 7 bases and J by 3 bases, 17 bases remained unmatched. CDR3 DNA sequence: TGTGCCAGTACCGCGGTGGGCAGGGGGTCAGTGCACTATGGCTACACCTTC. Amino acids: CASTAVGRGSVHYGYTF. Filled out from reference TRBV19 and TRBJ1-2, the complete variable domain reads DGGITQSPKYLFRKEGQNVTLSCEQNLNHDAMYWYRQDPGQGLRLIYYSQIVNDFQKGDIAEGYSVSREKKESFPLTVTSAQKNPTAFYLCASTAVGRGSVHYGYTFGSGTRLTVV.

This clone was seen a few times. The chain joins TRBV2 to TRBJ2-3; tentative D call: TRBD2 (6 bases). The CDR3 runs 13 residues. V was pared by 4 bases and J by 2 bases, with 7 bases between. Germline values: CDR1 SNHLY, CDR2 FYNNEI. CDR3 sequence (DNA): TGTGCCAGCAGTGGGGACTTCACAGATACGCAGTATTTT. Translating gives CASSGDFTDTQYF.

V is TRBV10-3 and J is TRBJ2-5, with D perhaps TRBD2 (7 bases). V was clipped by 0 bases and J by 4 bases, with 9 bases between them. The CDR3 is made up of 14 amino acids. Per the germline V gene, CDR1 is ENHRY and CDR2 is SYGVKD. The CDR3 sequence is CAISESRGGETQYF. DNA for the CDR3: TGTGCCATCAGTGAGTCGAGGGGGGGAGAGACCCAGTACTTC.

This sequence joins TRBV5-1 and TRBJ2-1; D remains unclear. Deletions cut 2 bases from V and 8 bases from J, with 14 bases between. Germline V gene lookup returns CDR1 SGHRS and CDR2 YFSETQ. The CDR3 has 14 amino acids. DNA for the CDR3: TGCGCCAGCAGCTTAGACATTTTCATTCATGAGCAGTTCTTC. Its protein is CASSLDIFIHEQFF.

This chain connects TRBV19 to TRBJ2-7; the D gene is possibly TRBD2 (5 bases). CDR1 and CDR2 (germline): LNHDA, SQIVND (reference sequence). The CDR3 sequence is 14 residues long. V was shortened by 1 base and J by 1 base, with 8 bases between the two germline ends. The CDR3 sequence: CASSIVGGSYEQYF. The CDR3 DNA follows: TGTGCCAGTAGTATAGTAGGAGGTTCCTACGAGCAGTACTTC.

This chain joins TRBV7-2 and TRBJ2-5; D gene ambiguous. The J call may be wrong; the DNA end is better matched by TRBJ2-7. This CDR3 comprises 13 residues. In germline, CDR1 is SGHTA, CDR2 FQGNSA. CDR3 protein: CASSLVGAYEQYF. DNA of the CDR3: TGTGCCAGCAGCTTAGTTGGGGCCTACGAGCAGTACTTC.

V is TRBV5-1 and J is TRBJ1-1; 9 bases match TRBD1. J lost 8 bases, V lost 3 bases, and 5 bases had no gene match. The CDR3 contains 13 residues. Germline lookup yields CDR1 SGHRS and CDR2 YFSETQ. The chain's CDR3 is CASSSQQGAEAFF. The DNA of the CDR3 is TGCGCCAGCAGCTCCCAACAGGGGGCGGAAGCTTTCTTT. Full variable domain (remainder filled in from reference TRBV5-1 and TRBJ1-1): KAGVTQTPRYLIKTRGQQVTLSCSPISGHRSVSWYQQTPGQGLQFLFEYFSETQRNKGNFPGRFSGRQFSNSRSEMNVSTLELGDSALYLCASSSQQGAEAFFGQGTRLTVV.

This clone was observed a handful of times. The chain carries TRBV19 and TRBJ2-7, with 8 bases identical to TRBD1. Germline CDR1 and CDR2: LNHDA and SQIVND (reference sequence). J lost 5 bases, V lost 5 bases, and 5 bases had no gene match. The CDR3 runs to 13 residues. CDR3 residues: CASSLNRGDEQYF. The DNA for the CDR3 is TGTGCCAGTAGTCTCAACAGGGGGGACGAGCAGTACTTC.

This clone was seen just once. The CDR3 DNA is TGCAGCGTTTCTAAATTCCTCTCCTACGAGCAGTACTTC. Protein product: CSVSKFLSYEQYF. This chain joins TRBV29-1 and TRBJ2-7; the D is unclear. CDR3 length: 13 residues. Looked up from germline, CDR1 is SQVTM and CDR2 is ANQGSEA. Deletions cut 5 bases from V and 0 bases from J, with 11 bases between.

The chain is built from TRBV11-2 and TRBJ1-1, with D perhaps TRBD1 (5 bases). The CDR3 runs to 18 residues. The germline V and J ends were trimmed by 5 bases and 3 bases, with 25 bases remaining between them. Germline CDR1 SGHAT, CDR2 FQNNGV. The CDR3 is CASSVLGSRSGGDTEAFF. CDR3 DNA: TGTGCCAGCAGCGTCTTGGGGAGCAGGTCGGGGGGGGACACTGAAGCTTTCTTT.

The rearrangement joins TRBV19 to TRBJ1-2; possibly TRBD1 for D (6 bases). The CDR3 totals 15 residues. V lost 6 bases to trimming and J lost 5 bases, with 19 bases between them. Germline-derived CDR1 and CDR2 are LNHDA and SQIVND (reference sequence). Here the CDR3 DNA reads TGTGCCAGTAGGGACAGACAAAGAGAGATTTATGGCTACACCTTC. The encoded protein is CASRDRQREIYGYTF.

In DNA form, the CDR3 reads TGTGCCAGCAGCCAGACCGGGACTGGCTACAATGAGCAGTTCTTC. Protein: CASSQTGTGYNEQFF. The genes are TRBV9 and TRBJ2-1; maybe TRBD2 (6 bases). Germline V gene data show CDR1 as SGDLS and CDR2 as YYNGEE. This CDR3 region has 15 residues. V was clipped by 4 bases and J by 3 bases, with 14 bases between them.